This T cell receptor (beta chain) was captured by sequencing in a study of blood T cell repertoires in COVID-19. The germline gives CDR1 SGHRS, CDR2 YFSETQ. Deletions cut 4 bases from V and 4 bases from J, with 11 bases between. CDR3 size: 14 residues. Recruits, aged roughly 18 to 95 years, lived in 25 or so US areas. Clinical histories supplied by participants themselves formed the basis of cohort assignment. Using immunoSEQ multiplex PCR, the repertoire was profiled, and TCRdb retains in-frame clones only, with some absent. The repertoire holds some 490,000 clones, with around 85% as singletons. V and J are TRBV5-1 and TRBJ2-2; a possible D gene is TRBD1 (5 bases). Sequencing used PBMCs or T cells enriched from blood (not recorded which). This clonotype was sampled from an older woman who had recovered from COVID-19. Here the CDR3 DNA reads TGCGCCAGCAGCGCAGGGTCGGGCACCGGGGAGCTGTTTTTT. This codes for CASSAGSGTGELFF.